This T cell receptor (beta chain) was observed in a study of control samples from healthy donors and cancer patients. With 1 base removed from V and 3 bases from J, the gap between germline ends came to 8 bases. This CDR3 has 13 residues. The germline CDR1 and CDR2 sequences are SGHNT and YYREEE (reference sequence). Sequencing was performed with immunoSEQ multiplex PCR; in TCRdb, only in-frame clones are kept and a portion is missing. The sample carries about 26,000 clones, approximately 78% recorded once. The sample taken for sequencing was PBMCs. This sequence joins TRBV5-4 and TRBJ2-7; maybe TRBD1 (5 bases). The sequence came from a man in his sixties with colorectal cancer. CDR3 nucleotides: TGTGCCAGCAGCTTGCAGGGAAACTACGAGCAGTACGTC. Amino acid sequence: CASSLQGNYEQYV.